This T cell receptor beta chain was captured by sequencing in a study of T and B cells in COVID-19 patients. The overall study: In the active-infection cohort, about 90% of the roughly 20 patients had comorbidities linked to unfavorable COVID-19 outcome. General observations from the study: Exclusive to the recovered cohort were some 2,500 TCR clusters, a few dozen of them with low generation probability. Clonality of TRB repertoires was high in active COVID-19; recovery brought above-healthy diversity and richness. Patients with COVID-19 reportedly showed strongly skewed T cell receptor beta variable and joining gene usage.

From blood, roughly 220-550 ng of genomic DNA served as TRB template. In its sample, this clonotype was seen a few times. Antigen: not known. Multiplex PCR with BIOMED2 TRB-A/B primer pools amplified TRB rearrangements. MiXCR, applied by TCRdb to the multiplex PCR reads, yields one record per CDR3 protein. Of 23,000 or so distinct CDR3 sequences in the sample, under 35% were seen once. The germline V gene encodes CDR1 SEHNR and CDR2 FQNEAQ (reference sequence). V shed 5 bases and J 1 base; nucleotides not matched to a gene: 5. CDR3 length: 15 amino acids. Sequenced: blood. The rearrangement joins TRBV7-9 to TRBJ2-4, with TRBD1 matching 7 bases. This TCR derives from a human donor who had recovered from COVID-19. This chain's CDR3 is CASSLRGNAKNIQYF. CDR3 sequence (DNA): TGTGCCAGCAGCCTCAGGGGGAACGCCAAAAACATTCAGTACTTC.